This passage covers 6 T cell receptor beta chains from one sample sequenced in a study of graft-versus-host responses after intestinal transplantation. Their target antigens are unknown. Produced via immunoSEQ multiplex PCR; TCRdb's table is partial and in-frame only. The data hold over 90,000 clones, with about nine tenths observed a single time. This sample comprised unstimulated CD4+ T cells sorted from spleen or lymph node cells, obtained before transplant. The origin of the receptors is a human donor who was the organ donor for an intestinal transplant.

DNA of the CDR3: TGTGCCAGAGAGCTCCGACCGGGACAGTTCCAAACGACGACTAGCACAGATACGCAGTATTTT. Its protein product is CARELRPGQFQTTTSTDTQYF. V gene TRBV5-3 combines with J gene TRBJ2-3, with 7 bases fitting TRBD1. TRBV5-3 is marked as an open reading frame, function uncertain. The CDR3 has 21 residues. The trim removed 7 bases at V and 0 bases at J, leaving 26 bases unmatched.

The rearrangement links TRBV7-9 to TRBJ2-1, with 7 bases fitting TRBD1. Germline CDR1 SEHNR, CDR2 FQNEAQ (reference sequence). J lost 9 bases, V lost 2 bases, and 13 bases had no gene match. The CDR3 length is 16 residues. CDR3 DNA: TGTGCCAGCAGCTTAAGAGGGGGCGCGACGGGAAGTGAGCAGTTCTTC. Translating it yields CASSLRGGATGSEQFF.

Here the CDR3 reads CASSGGISDTQYF. The CDR3 region has the DNA TGTGCCAGCAGCGGGGGGATCTCAGATACGCAGTATTTT. The chain carries TRBV18 and TRBJ2-3; 9 bases are a match to TRBD2. Germline assignment: CDR1 KGHSH and CDR2 LQKENI. CDR3 size: 13 residues. Trimming at V came to 8 bases and at J to 4 bases, leaving 4 bases not matched to a gene.

The chain uses TRBV19 and TRBJ1-2; 7 nucleotides agree with TRBD1. V gave up 7 bases and J gave up 2 bases; unmatched junction bases: 7. CDR3 size: 14 residues. CDR1 and CDR2 (germline): LNHDA, SQIVND (reference sequence). CDR3 amino acids: CASNPGQRNYGYTF. The CDR3 region has the DNA TGTGCCAGTAACCCGGGACAGCGGAACTATGGCTACACCTTC.

V gene TRBV28 combines with J gene TRBJ2-7, with 7 nucleotides matching TRBD1. The CDR3 consists of 14 residues. The J segment lost 1 base and the V segment lost 3 bases, leaving 3 bases of the junction unmatched. The germline V gene encodes CDR1 MDHEN and CDR2 SYDVKM. The CDR3 DNA reads TGTGCCAGCAGTTTTAGGGGACAGTCCTACGAGCAGTACTTC. It is translated as CASSFRGQSYEQYF.

This clone has a single count. The genes are TRBV15 and TRBJ2-1; tentatively, D is TRBD1 (5 bases). The CDR3 spans 14 residues. The V end lost 1 base, the J end lost 10 bases, and 14 bases lay between the germline ends. Germline V gives CDR1 LNHNV, CDR2 YYDKDF (reference sequence). The CDR3 reads CATSRGGGALEQFF. CDR3 sequence (DNA): TGTGCCACCAGCAGAGGGGGTGGGGCATTGGAGCAGTTCTTC.